These T cell receptor beta chains were read from a single sample in a study of cytomegalovirus exposure and HLA in healthy donors. The protocol was immunoSEQ multiplex PCR, while the TCRdb copy is restricted to in-frame clones and leaves out a portion. The table records 110,000 or so clones, under 85% of them present only once. Sequencing was performed on PBMCs. These receptors came from a woman under 30 in good health and CMV-seronegative. The CDR3 runs from the conserved cysteine through the conserved F or W. The D gene is left open where the match is weak. Only part of the rows carry a size: once, few, many, or a class if the clone is expanded.

DNA: TGTGCCAGCAGTCCCCCAGCAGGGCTGGACACTGAAGCTTTCTTT; CDR3: CASSPPAGLDTEAFF; D: NA; J: TRBJ1-1; V: TRBV2; size: NA
DNA: TGTGCCAGCAGTGAAGAGGGACTAGCGGCCAACTCCTACAATGAGCAGTTCTTC; CDR3: CASSEEGLAANSYNEQFF; D: TRBD2; J: TRBJ2-1; V: TRBV6-1; size: NA
DNA: TGTGCCAGCTCACCGGGGCAGCAAGAGACCCAGTACTTC; CDR3: CASSPGQQETQYF; D: NA; J: TRBJ2-5; V: TRBV18; size: NA
DNA: TGTGCCAGCAGTCACAGGGGCGGGACCGGGGAGCTGTTTTTT; CDR3: CASSHRGGTGELFF; D: TRBD1; J: TRBJ2-2; V: TRBV7-9; size: NA
DNA: TGTGCCAGCAGCCCGGGGGAGTCCTACAATGAGCAGTTCTTC; CDR3: CASSPGESYNEQFF; D: NA; J: TRBJ2-1; V: TRBV11-3; size: NA
DNA: TGTGCCAGCAGCGTCGACAGTGAACAGACCCAGTACTTC; CDR3: CASSVDSEQTQYF; D: NA; J: TRBJ2-5; V: TRBV5-6; size: NA
DNA: TGCGCCAGCAGCTTGGCCACTAGCGGCTACGAGCAGTACTTC; CDR3: CASSLATSGYEQYF; D: TRBD2; J: TRBJ2-7; V: TRBV5-1; size: NA
DNA: TGTGCCACCAGCAGAGTACGTGCTTTTGCAGGGTCGAACACCGGGGAGCTGTTTTTT; CDR3: CATSRVRAFAGSNTGELFF; D: NA; J: TRBJ2-2; V: TRBV15; size: NA
DNA: TGCGCCAGCAGCTCCCAGGGCACTGAAGCTTTCTTT; CDR3: CASSSQGTEAFF; D: NA; J: TRBJ1-1; V: TRBV4-1; size: NA
DNA: TGTGCCAGCAGCTTAGGGGTCGGCGGCTCCTACGAGCAGTACTTC; CDR3: CASSLGVGGSYEQYF; D: NA; J: TRBJ2-7; V: TRBV7-8; size: NA
DNA: TGTGCCAGCAGGGGGACTAGCGGGGGGATTCCCTACGAGCAGTACTTC; CDR3: CASRGTSGGIPYEQYF; D: TRBD2; J: TRBJ2-7; V: TRBV2; size: NA
DNA: TGTGCCAGCAGCTTAGGCGGGAGAGCCTACGAGCAGTACTTC; CDR3: CASSLGGRAYEQYF; D: TRBD2; J: TRBJ2-7; V: TRBV11-2; size: NA
DNA: TGTGCCAGCAGTTTCTCGGTCAATCAGCCCCAGCATTTT; CDR3: CASSFSVNQPQHF; D: NA; J: TRBJ1-5; V: TRBV27; size: few
DNA: TGTGCCAGTAGTATGCCATACGGACCTGGAGGGGGAAACACCATATATTTT; CDR3: CASSMPYGPGGGNTIYF; D: NA; J: TRBJ1-3; V: TRBV19; size: NA
DNA: TGTGCCTGGGCGACAGGCACAGATACGCAGTATTTT; CDR3: CAWATGTDTQYF; D: NA; J: TRBJ2-3; V: TRBV30; size: NA
DNA: TGTGCCTGGAGTACATCGGATACGCAGTATTTT; CDR3: CAWSTSDTQYF; D: NA; J: TRBJ2-3; V: TRBV30; size: once
DNA: TGTGCCAGCAGCGTCGCAGGGGGGACCTACGAGCAGTACTTC; CDR3: CASSVAGGTYEQYF; D: NA; J: TRBJ2-7; V: TRBV9; size: NA
DNA: TGTGCCAGCAGCTTAGGGACAGGGCTCTACGAGCAGTACTTC; CDR3: CASSLGTGLYEQYF; D: TRBD1; J: TRBJ2-7; V: TRBV5-4; size: NA
DNA: TGTGCCAGCAGCGTAGGGATCTGGGGGGTCAACACCGGGGAGCTGTTTTTT; CDR3: CASSVGIWGVNTGELFF; D: NA; J: TRBJ2-2; V: TRBV9; size: NA
DNA: TGTGCCAGTTCCAGCTCCTATAATTCACCCCTCCACTTT; CDR3: CASSSSYNSPLHF; D: NA; J: TRBJ1-6; V: TRBV19; size: NA
DNA: TGTGCCATCAACAGTTATAATGAAAAACTGTTTTTT; CDR3: CAINSYNEKLFF; D: NA; J: TRBJ1-4; V: TRBV10-3; size: NA
DNA: TGTGCCAGCAGGGGACACCAAAACACCGGGGAGCTGTTTTTT; CDR3: CASRGHQNTGELFF; D: NA; J: TRBJ2-2; V: TRBV6-5; size: NA
DNA: TGTGCCAGCAGTCGCCCGGGACTAGCCTCCCGCTCGGCCCAGTACTTC; CDR3: CASSRPGLASRSAQYF; D: TRBD2; J: TRBJ2-5; V: TRBV28; size: NA
DNA: TGTGCCAGCAGCCCCCGGCGAGGGAACACTGAAGCTTTCTTT; CDR3: CASSPRRGNTEAFF; D: NA; J: TRBJ1-1; V: TRBV9; size: NA
DNA: TGCGCCAGCAGCCGGGGGGGGGTCACTGAAGCTTTCTTT; CDR3: CASSRGGVTEAFF; D: NA; J: TRBJ1-1; V: TRBV5-1; size: NA
DNA: TGTGCCAGCATGGGGCAGGCTGCCTATGGCTACACCTTC; CDR3: CASMGQAAYGYTF; D: NA; J: TRBJ1-2; V: TRBV2; size: NA
DNA: TGTGCCAGCAGTTTATCAACGGGTCTAGGATCACCCCTCCACTTT; CDR3: CASSLSTGLGSPLHF; D: NA; J: TRBJ1-6; V: TRBV27; size: NA
DNA: TGTGCCAGCTCACCAAGTAACAGGGGGCTCACCGGGGAGCTGTTTTTT; CDR3: CASSPSNRGLTGELFF; D: TRBD1; J: TRBJ2-2; V: TRBV18; size: NA
DNA: TGTGCCAGCAGTGCCGGGACAGGGAGGGGGACTGAAGCTTTCTTT; CDR3: CASSAGTGRGTEAFF; D: TRBD1; J: TRBJ1-1; V: TRBV2; size: NA
DNA: TGTGCCAGCAGAGAGGGACAGGCCATCTATGGCTACACCTTC; CDR3: CASREGQAIYGYTF; D: TRBD1; J: TRBJ1-2; V: TRBV2; size: NA
DNA: TGTGCCAGCAGCCCCGGGACAGGGCCTTACGAGCAGTACTTC; CDR3: CASSPGTGPYEQYF; D: TRBD1; J: TRBJ2-7; V: TRBV9; size: NA
DNA: TGTGCCAGCAGTGAACAGCGGGGGGGTCAAGAGACCCAGTACTTC; CDR3: CASSEQRGGQETQYF; D: TRBD2; J: TRBJ2-5; V: TRBV6-1; size: NA
DNA: TGTGCCAGCGCCGGAGTAGCGGGGGACCAAGAGACCCAGTACTTC; CDR3: CASAGVAGDQETQYF; D: TRBD2; J: TRBJ2-5; V: TRBV2; size: NA
DNA: TGCGCCAGCAGCTTGACTAGCGGGGGGCCCCGGGATGAGCAGTTCTTC; CDR3: CASSLTSGGPRDEQFF; D: TRBD2; J: TRBJ2-1; V: TRBV5-1; size: NA
DNA: TGTGCCAGCAGCTTGCGGCAGGGAGGCTTGAAACTGTTTTTT; CDR3: CASSLRQGGLKLFF; D: NA; J: TRBJ1-4; V: TRBV5-6; size: NA
DNA: TGTGCCATCAGTGAGCTCCAGGGAGGGGACGGGAAGTACTTC; CDR3: CAISELQGGDGKYF; D: TRBD2; J: TRBJ2-7; V: TRBV10-3; size: once
DNA: TGTGCCAGCAGTCCAGGAGGGGGCTACACCTTC; CDR3: CASSPGGGYTF; D: NA; J: TRBJ1-2; V: TRBV6-5; size: NA
DNA: TGTGCCAGCAGTTACTTGCAGAGGGGGGAGACCCAGTACTTC; CDR3: CASSYLQRGETQYF; D: NA; J: TRBJ2-5; V: TRBV6-6; size: NA
DNA: TGTGCCAGCAGCTTAGCAACAGGGGGGAACACTGAAGCTTTCTTT; CDR3: CASSLATGGNTEAFF; D: TRBD1; J: TRBJ1-1; V: TRBV7-6; size: NA
DNA: TGTGCCAGCAGTGACCCCGGACTCATGAACACTGAAGCTTTCTTT; CDR3: CASSDPGLMNTEAFF; D: NA; J: TRBJ1-1; V: TRBV2; size: NA
DNA: TGTGCCAGCAGTTACCCCGGACAGGGTGGGACCGGGGAGCTGTTTTTT; CDR3: CASSYPGQGGTGELFF; D: TRBD1; J: TRBJ2-2; V: TRBV6-5; size: NA
DNA: TGCAGCGTTGAAGAGGGACAGAATAATGAAAAACTGTTTTTT; CDR3: CSVEEGQNNEKLFF; D: TRBD1; J: TRBJ1-4; V: TRBV29-1; size: NA
DNA: TGTGCCAGCAGTTTGGGAGGTTTTAGCACAGATACGCAGTATTTT; CDR3: CASSLGGFSTDTQYF; D: NA; J: TRBJ2-3; V: TRBV27; size: NA
DNA: TGCGCCAGCAGCCAAGGGGTAGCGGGGGAAGATACGCAGTATTTT; CDR3: CASSQGVAGEDTQYF; D: TRBD2; J: TRBJ2-3; V: TRBV4-1; size: NA
DNA: TGTGCCAGTTCCCCGGGACAGGGGGTTATGGGGGCCAACGTCCTGACTTTC; CDR3: CASSPGQGVMGANVLTF; D: TRBD1; J: TRBJ2-6; V: TRBV19; size: once
DNA: TGCGCCAGCAGCCCCGGGACACATGGCAACCAAGAGACCCAGTACTTC; CDR3: CASSPGTHGNQETQYF; D: NA; J: TRBJ2-5; V: TRBV5-1; size: NA
DNA: TGCGCCATTATCCCCCCAGGGGCGAACACTGAAGCTTTCTTT; CDR3: CAIIPPGANTEAFF; D: NA; J: TRBJ1-1; V: TRBV10-2; size: NA
DNA: TGTGCCAGCGGGGGCCGGGACAGGGGTTTTAACGAGCAGTACTTC; CDR3: CASGGRDRGFNEQYF; D: TRBD1; J: TRBJ2-7; V: TRBV6-1; size: NA
DNA: TGCAGCGTTGAAGAGTTTGGCGCAGGGTCAGGCTACACCTTC; CDR3: CSVEEFGAGSGYTF; D: NA; J: TRBJ1-2; V: TRBV29-1; size: once
DNA: TGTGCCAGCAGCTTGCGACAGATCAGCACAGATACGCAGTATTTT; CDR3: CASSLRQISTDTQYF; D: NA; J: TRBJ2-3; V: TRBV5-4; size: NA
DNA: TGCAGCGTTCAGTTTTACACTGAAGCTTTCTTT; CDR3: CSVQFYTEAFF; D: NA; J: TRBJ1-1; V: TRBV29-1; size: NA
DNA: TGTGCCTCTGGAGTGGTCCGGGGGGTCACTGAAGCTTTCTTT; CDR3: CASGVVRGVTEAFF; D: NA; J: TRBJ1-1; V: TRBV30; size: NA
DNA: TGTGCCAGCAGTGAAGCCGGGACAAGTGGCAATCAGCCCCAGCATTTT; CDR3: CASSEAGTSGNQPQHF; D: NA; J: TRBJ1-5; V: TRBV6-1; size: NA
DNA: TGTGCCAGCAGTTACCTTGATACAGGGACCTCTTACGAGCAGTACTTC; CDR3: CASSYLDTGTSYEQYF; D: NA; J: TRBJ2-7; V: TRBV28; size: NA
DNA: TGTGCCAGCACCCCAGGGGTATATAATGAAAAACTGTTTTTT; CDR3: CASTPGVYNEKLFF; D: NA; J: TRBJ1-4; V: TRBV2; size: NA